Sequencing of this T cell receptor (beta chain) was carried out in a study of CD8+CD57+ T cells in acquired aplastic anemia. V trimming: 9 bases; J trimming: 5 bases; junction bases outside the gene matches: 7. CDR3 length: 14 residues. Germline V CDR1 and CDR2: MGHDK, SYGVNS. Genomic DNA provided the template from which TCR beta VDJ and CDR3 profiles were obtained. TCRdb called the reads again in MiXCR, with one record for every CDR3 protein. The sample includes about 140,000 distinct CDR3 sequences, roughly 40% of them seen just once. The TCR sequence derives from a human donor in good health, serving as a control. The J gene is TRBJ1-6, the V gene TRBV25-1, with TRBD1 identical over 7 bases. The sample was sorted CD4+, CD8+, or CD8+CD57+ T cells (not recorded which) from PBMCs. CDR3 in DNA: TGTGCCAGGGGCCTGACAGGGAATAATTCACCCCTCCACTTT. Residues: CARGLTGNNSPLHF. Supplemented by reference TRBV25-1 and TRBJ1-6, the full variable domain reads EADIYQTPRYLVIGTGKKITLECSQTMGHDKMYWYQQDPGMELHLIHYSYGVNSTEKGDLSSESTVSRIRTEHFPLTLESARPSHTSQYLCARGLTGNNSPLHFGNGTRLTVT.